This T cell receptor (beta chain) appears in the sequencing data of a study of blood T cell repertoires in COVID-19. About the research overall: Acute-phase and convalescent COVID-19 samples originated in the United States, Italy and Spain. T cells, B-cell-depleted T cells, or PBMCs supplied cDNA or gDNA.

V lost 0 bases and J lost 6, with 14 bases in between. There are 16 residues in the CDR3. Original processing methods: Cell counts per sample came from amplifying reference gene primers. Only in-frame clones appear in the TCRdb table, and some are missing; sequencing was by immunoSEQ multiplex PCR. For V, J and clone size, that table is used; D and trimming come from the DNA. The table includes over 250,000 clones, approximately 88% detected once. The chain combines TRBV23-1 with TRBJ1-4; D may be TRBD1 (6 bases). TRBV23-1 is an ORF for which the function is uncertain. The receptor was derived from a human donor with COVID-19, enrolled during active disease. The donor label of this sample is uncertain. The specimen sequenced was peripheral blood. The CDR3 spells CASSQSLQGLDEKLFF. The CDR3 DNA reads TGCGCCAGCAGTCAATCTCTCCAGGGGCTAGATGAAAAACTGTTTTTT.